These 30 T cell receptor beta chains originate from one sample sequenced in a study of blood T cell repertoires in COVID-19. The method was immunoSEQ multiplex PCR; TCRdb's version includes in-frame clones alone and lacks a portion of them. Of under 450,000 clones detected, more than 75% appear once; the ten largest clones hold approximately 1.2%. Sequencing was done on a sample of PBMCs or T cells enriched from blood (not recorded which). These TCRs come from a man aged 30 to 39 who had recovered from COVID-19.

The chain has TRBV4-1 and TRBJ1-1; D uncertain. CDR3 length equals 15 residues. CDR1 and CDR2 from the germline V gene are MGHRA and YSYEKL. Trimming took 1 base from V and 1 from J, leaving 10 bases between them. CDR3 protein: CASSQVHRGNTEAFF. CDR3 DNA: TGCGCCAGCAGCCAAGTGCATCGGGGGAACACTGAAGCTTTCTTT.

The rearrangement joins TRBV29-1 to TRBJ2-7; 9 bases match TRBD1. CDR1 and CDR2 from the germline V gene are SQVTM and ANQGSEA. Trimming cost V 1 base and J 3 bases; bases outside gene matches: 10. CDR3 length: 16 amino acids. The CDR3 protein is CSVEVTGTGFGYEQYF. The CDR3 DNA is TGCAGCGTTGAAGTGACAGGGACAGGGTTCGGCTACGAGCAGTACTTC.

The gene calls are TRBV7-2 and TRBJ1-6; D is undetermined. The CDR3 consists of 12 residues. V lost 1 base, J lost 9 bases, and 4 bases lay in between. Germline CDR1 reads SGHTA; CDR2 reads FQGNSA. CDR3 bases: TGTGCCAGCAGCTTAGTTCTTTCACCCCTCCACTTT. It specifies CASSLVLSPLHF.

The V gene is TRBV6-5, the J gene TRBJ1-5; TRBD1 might be the D (6 bases). V lost 6 bases and J lost 1, with 13 bases in between. The CDR3 totals 15 residues. The germline gives CDR1 MNHEY, CDR2 SVGAGI. The CDR3 nucleotides are TGTGCCAGCAGCCAACAAAGGGGGAGCAATCAGCCCCAGCATTTT. Translation gives CASSQQRGSNQPQHF.

The genes are TRBV13 and TRBJ2-5; the D gene is possibly TRBD2 (5 bases). The CDR3 is made up of 13 amino acids. V lost 5 bases to trimming and J lost 1 base, with 8 bases between them. CDR1 and CDR2 (germline): PRHDT, FYEKMQ (reference sequence). Here the CDR3 DNA reads TGTGCCAGCAGCCCCGGGGTCCAAGAGACCCAGTACTTC. Encoded protein: CASSPGVQETQYF.

The genes are TRBV4-3 and TRBJ2-7; 7 positions agree with TRBD1. This CDR3 contains 15 residues. The germline CDR1 and CDR2 sequences are LGHNA and YSLEER. The trim removed 0 bases at V and 4 bases at J, leaving 6 bases unmatched. The CDR3 DNA reads TGCGCCAGCAGCCAAGATAACAGGGGACCGTACGAGCAGTACTTC. It is translated as CASSQDNRGPYEQYF.

The chain recombines TRBV5-1 with TRBJ1-3; D is possibly TRBD1 (5 bases). This CDR3 has 18 amino acids. CDR1 is SGHRS, CDR2 YFSETQ, per germline. The V end was cut by 0 bases, the J end by 1 base, with 17 bases between. CDR3 loop: CASSLGGFLVGSGNTIYF. Here the CDR3 DNA reads TGCGCCAGCAGCTTGGGGGGCTTCTTAGTCGGGTCTGGAAACACCATATATTTT.

The rearrangement links TRBV27 to TRBJ2-2, with 7 bases lining up with TRBD1. The CDR3 extends over 16 amino acids. From germline, CDR1 is MNHEY and CDR2 SMNVEV (reference sequence). V shed 3 bases and J 2 bases; nucleotides not matched to a gene: 6. The CDR3 spells CASSFDRTGNTGELFF. The CDR3 DNA is TGTGCCAGCAGTTTTGACAGGACAGGAAACACCGGGGAGCTGTTTTTT.

CDR3 region: CASSWTGPNTEAFF. CDR3 nucleotide sequence: TGTGCCAGCAGCTGGACAGGGCCGAACACTGAAGCTTTCTTT. The rearrangement uses TRBV5-4 and TRBJ1-1; the match to TRBD1 covers 8 bases. V trimming: 3 bases; J trimming: 1 base; junction bases outside the gene matches: 2. The CDR3 length is 14 residues. CDR1 is SGHNT, CDR2 YYREEE, per germline (reference sequence).

This chain links TRBV16 with TRBJ2-3; possible D gene TRBD2, 6 bases. The V end was cut by 2 bases, the J end by 2 bases, with 17 bases between. There are 17 residues in the CDR3. CDR1 KGHSY and CDR2 FQNENV come from the germline V gene. The CDR3 DNA follows: TGTGCCAGCAGCCAAATGGAGGGCGGGGCCTACACAGATACGCAGTATTTT. It translates to CASSQMEGGAYTDTQYF.

This rearrangement joins TRBV18 to TRBJ1-2; TRBD1 matches at 7 bases. The CDR3 has 13 amino acids. J gave up 6 bases and V 3 bases, and 4 bases lay outside the gene matches. Germline lookup yields CDR1 KGHSH and CDR2 LQKENI. This CDR3 is CASSPNRGDGYTF. CDR3 sequence (DNA): TGTGCCAGCTCACCGAACAGGGGAGATGGCTACACCTTC.

This clone was seen just once. This chain uses TRBV12-5 with TRBJ2-5, with 15 bases identical to TRBD2. V was clipped by 5 bases and J by 1 base; unmatched bases: 5. This CDR3 is built from 17 residues. In germline, CDR1 is LGHNT, CDR2 FRNRAP. DNA of the CDR3: TGTGCTAGTGGTCCGGGGACTAGCGGGGGGCTCCAAGAGACCCAGTACTTC. Residues: CASGPGTSGGLQETQYF. Variable domain in full (rest from reference TRBV12-5 and TRBJ2-5): DARVTQTPRHKVTEMGQEVTMRCQPILGHNTVFWYRQTMMQGLELLAYFRNRAPLDDSGMPKDRFSAEMPDATLATLKIQPSEPRDSAVYFCASGPGTSGGLQETQYFGPGTRLLVL.

The gene calls are TRBV25-1 and TRBJ2-6; the D gene is possibly TRBD2 (5 bases). In germline, CDR1 is MGHDK, CDR2 SYGVNS. The CDR3 runs 18 residues. The V and J ends lost 4 bases and 1 base respectively, with 17 bases between them. CDR3 sequence: CASSGSRADRSGANVLTF. As DNA, the CDR3 is TGTGCCAGCAGTGGGTCGCGGGCAGATCGTTCTGGGGCCAACGTCCTGACTTTC.

This clone was found once. V is TRBV7-2 and J is TRBJ2-2, with 9 bases fitting TRBD2. Germline loops: CDR1 SGHTA, CDR2 FQGNSA. The CDR3 totals 15 residues. With V trimmed by 5 bases and J by 2 bases, 3 bases remained unmatched. In DNA, the CDR3 is TGTGCCAGCAGCCGCGGGGGGGCCAACACCGGGGAGCTGTTTTTT. Protein product: CASSRGGANTGELFF.

This rearrangement joins TRBV11-2 to TRBJ1-3; possible D gene TRBD1, 6 bases. The CDR3 runs 13 residues. Germline V lookup: CDR1 SGHAT, CDR2 FQNNGV. The ends were cut back, 8 bases at V and 0 bases at J, with 8 bases in the middle. The CDR3 DNA reads TGTGCCAGCCAGGGGTACTCTGGAAACACCATATATTTT. Translated: CASQGYSGNTIYF.

This chain links TRBV5-6 with TRBJ1-5; the D is unclear. The germline V and J ends were trimmed by 0 bases and 3 bases, with 7 bases remaining between them. This CDR3 has 14 amino acids. Germline CDR1 SGHDT, CDR2 YYEEEE. The CDR3 DNA sequence: TGTGCCAGCAGCTTGGCACACAACAATCAGCCCCAGCATTTT. Residues: CASSLAHNNQPQHF.

This clone was counted once. The CDR3 DNA reads TGTGCCAGTAGTGGGGTGCCGGGGTACAATCAGCCCCAGCATTTT. It encodes CASSGVPGYNQPQHF. The V and J genes are TRBV19 and TRBJ1-5; D call uncertain. Trimming took 5 bases from V and 3 from J, leaving 14 bases between them. From germline, CDR1 is LNHDA and CDR2 SQIVND (reference sequence). This CDR3 contains 15 residues.

The rearrangement joins TRBV6-5 to TRBJ1-5; the D gene is possibly TRBD1 (5 bases). This CDR3 spans 14 amino acids. Germline lookup yields CDR1 MNHEY and CDR2 SVGAGI. V lost 4 bases and J 8 bases, leaving 15 bases between the germline ends. This chain's CDR3 is CASSSGPVGKPQHF. The CDR3 DNA sequence: TGTGCCAGCAGTTCAGGGCCGGTGGGCAAGCCCCAGCATTTT.

The CDR3 loop reads CASSYLGQGHNVLTF. The CDR3 DNA reads as TGTGCCAGCAGTTACCTCGGACAGGGCCACAACGTCCTGACTTTC. This chain uses TRBV6-6 with TRBJ2-6; 8 bases are shared with TRBD1. V gave up 2 bases and J gave up 9 bases; unmatched junction bases: 6. The V gene's germline CDR1 is MNHNY and CDR2 SVGAGI (reference sequence). The CDR3 has 15 residues.

This clone was seen a few times. Different DNA sequences within this sample yield the same CDR3. V and J are TRBV2 and TRBJ1-5; 8 bases match TRBD1. Trimming at V came to 2 bases and at J to 6 bases, leaving 3 bases not matched to a gene. The CDR3 runs 14 residues. Germline assignment: CDR1 SNHLY and CDR2 FYNNEI. CDR3 loop: CASSEQGAGQPQHF. The CDR3 DNA reads TGTGCCAGCAGTGAACAGGGGGCTGGTCAGCCCCAGCATTTT.

This chain connects TRBV11-1 to TRBJ2-7; no definite D call. Trimming removed 0 bases from V and 6 bases from J, with 15 bases in between. The CDR3 loop spans 15 amino acids. From germline, CDR1 is SGHAT and CDR2 FQDESV (reference sequence). The CDR3 DNA reads as TGTGCCAGCAGCTTAGCGCAAGGTCCGGAGAGCGAGCAGTACTTC. Amino acids: CASSLAQGPESEQYF. The complete variable domain, with remaining parts taken from reference TRBV11-1 and TRBJ2-7, reads EAEVAQSPRYKITEKSQAVAFWCDPISGHATLYWYRQILGQGPELLVQFQDESVVDDSQLPKDRFSAERLKGVDSTLKIQPAELGDSAMYLCASSLAQGPESEQYFGPGTRLTVT.

This chain connects TRBV27 to TRBJ1-6; D may be TRBD1 (5 bases). Germline V gene lookup returns CDR1 MNHEY and CDR2 SMNVEV (reference sequence). The CDR3 covers 15 residues. Trimming pared 1 base from V and 8 bases from J, leaving 12 bases between. The CDR3 DNA sequence: TGTGCCAGCAGTTTATTTGGGACTGGCTATTCACCCCTCCACTTT. Translation gives CASSLFGTGYSPLHF.

The rearrangement joins TRBV12-3 or TRBV12-4 to TRBJ2-1; 7 positions match TRBD2. The CDR3 runs to 13 residues. V dropped 7 bases and J dropped 5; count of bases not matched to a gene: 5. Here the CDR3 reads CASTERGDNEQFF. CDR3 DNA: TGTGCCAGCACCGAACGGGGGGACAATGAGCAGTTCTTC.

The chain couples TRBV7-3 to TRBJ2-2; D unclear. The CDR3 spans 13 residues. Trimming took off 5 bases at V and 1 base at J, with 5 bases between the two ends. Looked up from germline, CDR1 is SGHTA and CDR2 is FQGTGA. DNA of the CDR3: TGTGCCAGCAGCCCCCAGAACACCGGGGAGCTGTTTTTT. This translates into CASSPQNTGELFF. Full variable domain (outside the CDR3, taken from reference TRBV7-3 and TRBJ2-2): GAGVSQTPSNKVTEKGKYVELRCDPISGHTALYWYRQSLGQGPEFLIYFQGTGAADDSGLPNDRFFAVRPEGSVSTLKIQRTERGDSAVYLCASSPQNTGELFFGEGSRLTVL.

V is TRBV7-9 and J is TRBJ1-1, with a possible D match to TRBD1 (6 bases). Germline lookup yields CDR1 SEHNR and CDR2 FQNEAQ (reference sequence). The V end lost 6 bases, the J end lost 0 bases, and 20 bases lay between the germline ends. The CDR3 runs 17 residues. CDR3: CASSQREGGIMNTEAFF. CDR3 coding DNA: TGTGCCAGCAGTCAAAGGGAGGGGGGTATCATGAACACTGAAGCTTTCTTT. The full variable domain, completed using reference TRBV7-9 and TRBJ1-1, is DTGVSQNPRHKITKRGQNVTFRCDPISEHNRLYWYRQTLGQGPEFLTYFQNEAQLEKSRLLSDRFSAERPKGSFSTLEIQRTEQGDSAMYLCASSQREGGIMNTEAFFGQGTRLTVV.

This chain joins TRBV7-9 and TRBJ2-1; 11 nucleotides line up with TRBD2. This CDR3 region has 16 residues. Germline-derived CDR1 and CDR2 are SEHNR and FQNEAQ (reference sequence). V gave up 7 bases and J gave up 3 bases; unmatched junction bases: 8. The chain's CDR3 is CASIQLLAGVYNEQFF. Here the CDR3 DNA reads TGTGCCAGCATCCAATTACTAGCGGGGGTCTACAATGAGCAGTTCTTC.

This sequence joins TRBV19 and TRBJ1-5; 8 bases line up with TRBD1. The ends lost 3 bases at V and 2 bases at J; junction bases unmatched: 0. CDR3 length equals 14 residues. From germline, CDR1 is LNHDA and CDR2 SQIVND (reference sequence). The CDR3 is CASSMTGGNQPQHF. In nucleotides, the CDR3 is TGTGCCAGTAGTATGACAGGGGGCAATCAGCCCCAGCATTTT.

The chain recombines TRBV5-1 with TRBJ1-1, with 10 bases fitting TRBD1. The V and J ends lost 4 bases and 11 bases, in that order; junction bases with no gene match: 8. This CDR3 is built from 13 residues. Germline CDR1 reads SGHRS; CDR2 reads YFSETQ. CDR3 loop: CASSPGQGGSAFF. As DNA, the CDR3 is TGCGCCAGCAGCCCCGGACAGGGGGGTTCGGCTTTCTTT.

The V gene is TRBV4-3, the J gene TRBJ2-5; maybe TRBD2 (6 bases). Germline loops: CDR1 LGHNA, CDR2 YSLEER. The CDR3 is made up of 16 amino acids. Trimming shortened V by 0 bases and J by 4 bases, and 15 bases separated the two germline ends. The CDR3 protein is CASSQDTPGSGETQYF. CDR3 sequence (DNA): TGCGCCAGCAGCCAAGATACCCCCGGGAGTGGAGAGACCCAGTACTTC.

This clone was seen only a few times. The chain has TRBV27 and TRBJ1-4, with 7 nucleotides matching TRBD1. Germline CDR1 and CDR2: MNHEY and SMNVEV (reference sequence). V shed 6 bases, J shed 3 bases, and the junction held 13 bases outside the gene matches. CDR3 size: 17 residues. CDR3 in amino acids: CASRGKTGVVANEKLFF. The DNA of the CDR3 is TGTGCCAGCAGGGGCAAAACAGGGGTTGTGGCTAATGAAAAACTGTTTTTT.